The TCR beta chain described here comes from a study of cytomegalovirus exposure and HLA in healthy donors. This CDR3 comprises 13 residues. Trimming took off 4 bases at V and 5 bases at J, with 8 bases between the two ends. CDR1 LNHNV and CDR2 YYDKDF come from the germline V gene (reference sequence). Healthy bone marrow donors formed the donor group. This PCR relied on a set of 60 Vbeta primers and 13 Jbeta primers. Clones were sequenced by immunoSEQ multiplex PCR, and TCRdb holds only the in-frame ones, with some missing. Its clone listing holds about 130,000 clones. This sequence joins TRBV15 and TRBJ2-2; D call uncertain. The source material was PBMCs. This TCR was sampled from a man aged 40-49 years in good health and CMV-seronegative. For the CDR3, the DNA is TGTGCCACCAGCATGGCACAAACCGGGGAGCTGTTTTTT. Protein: CATSMAQTGELFF.